This record concerns one T cell receptor (beta chain) sequence. The clone's antigen remains unknown. No base qualities exist here, and no much larger clone lies one base off it. The junction shows trimming of 9 bases on V and 0 bases on J, plus 11 bases between the germline ends. CDR1 and CDR2 are read off the germline V gene as MDHEN and SYDVKM. The CDR3 numbers 14 residues from cysteine through phenylalanine. The kept DNA is CDR3 alone, 42 bases in frame from the first base. The data derive from a study of blood T cell repertoires in COVID-19 (dated by TCRdb to 2019 to 2021). At the level of the whole study: Collaborator samples came from the United States, Italy and Spain and covered acute and convalescent phases of COVID-19. Nearly every sample came with metadata listing a de-identified subject ID, COVID-19 status, age in years and sex. The repertoires were made available in a free public database intended to serve as a resource for research on the immune response to SARS-CoV-2. Where available, HLA class I and class II types were obtained from metadata supplied by the sample provider rather than from assay-based typing. Samples came from the ongoing ImmuneRACE study (first 160 participants) plus 1,254 subjects from 6 global collaborators. Deeply sampled blood TCRbeta repertoires from subjects exposed to, actively infected with, or recovered from COVID-19 were included in the dataset. The material from the prospective study consisted of cDNA or gDNA derived from T cells, B-cell-depleted T cells, or PBMCs. Study-wide conclusions, independent of this receptor: Clinical and demographic metadata were provided uncurated, with the amount varying by source and participant.

The immunoSEQ Assay, a bias-controlled multiplex PCR, was used to amplify TCRbeta CDR3 regions from genomic DNA. The published analysis was carried out like this. The number of nucleated cells in each sample was estimated from the amplification of reference gene primers within the assay. Sequence reads were collapsed and filtered to measure the absolute abundance of every unique TCRbeta CDR3 rearrangement. For each sample, productive Simpson clonality was calculated by taking the square root of Simpson's diversity index across productive rearrangements. The source is immuneACCESS, and TCRdb retained only in-frame sequences with V and J called. Part of the clones is not carried over; for the studies checked, unresolved V genes explain less than half of this, and the remainder is unexplained. The V and J calls and clone size come from that table; D and trimming were worked out from the DNA. The sample table contains a few hundred thousand clones; only one count was recorded for roughly 89% of them. 4% to 5% of the sample goes to the ten largest clones.

A second Seattle source provided samples from volunteer blood donors who had recovered from COVID-19. Each collaborating institution followed its own protocols to collect whole blood in K2EDTA tubes. For TCRbeta analysis, collaborator samples were shipped as frozen whole blood, as isolated PBMCs, or as DNA extracted from either sample type. The receptor's source is a woman aged 40 to 50 who had recovered from COVID-19. The sequenced material came from peripheral blood. The chain uses TRBV28 and TRBJ1-4, with TRBD1 perhaps the D gene, on 6 matching bases. The DNA sequence follows: TGTGCCAGTAGCAGGGGTGCAACTAATGAAAAACTGTTTTTT. It is translated as CASSRGATNEKLFF.